Shown below are 10 T cell receptor beta chains from a single sample sequenced in a study of T cell responses to AZD1222 COVID-19 vaccine. TCRdb's copy holds only in-frame clones and misses some; the assay was immunoSEQ multiplex PCR. The sample consists of some 170,000 clones, roughly 91% of them appearing once. The sample here was peripheral blood, taken on day 0 of AZD1222 vaccination. All receptors come from an adult in good health.

This clone appeared a few times. This chain links TRBV30 with TRBJ1-1; D not certain. Germline V lookup: CDR1 GTSNPN, CDR2 SVGIG (reference sequence). The V and J ends lost 3 bases and 7 bases respectively, with 18 bases between them. The CDR3 totals 14 residues. The CDR3 here is CAWSRTDGGFEAFF. CDR3 coding DNA: TGTGCCTGGAGCCGAACGGACGGAGGATTTGAAGCTTTCTTT. Based on the CDR3 plus reference TRBV30 and TRBJ1-1, the full variable domain is SQTIHQWPATLVQPVGSPLSLECTVEGTSNPNLYWYRQAAGRGLQLLFYSVGIGQISSEVPQNLSASRPQDRQFILSSKKLLLSDSGFYLCAWSRTDGGFEAFFGQGTRLTVV.

This clone occurred once. This chain connects TRBV12-3 or TRBV12-4 to TRBJ1-1; 9 bases match TRBD1. The J segment lost 5 bases and the V segment lost 6 bases, leaving 4 bases of the junction unmatched. This CDR3 is 13 amino acids long. The CDR3 here is CASSRGQGTEAFF. DNA for the CDR3: TGTGCCAGCAGCCGGGGACAGGGTACTGAAGCTTTCTTT.

This clone appeared once. This chain connects TRBV12-3 or TRBV12-4 to TRBJ1-1; D gene ambiguous. The V end was cut by 2 bases, the J end by 4 bases, with 5 bases between. CDR3 length: 12 residues. This CDR3 is CASSLSVTEAFF. Here the CDR3 DNA reads TGTGCCAGCAGTTTATCGGTCACTGAAGCTTTCTTT.

The chain employs TRBV6-5 and TRBJ1-2, with TRBD1 as a possible D gene (5 bases). The germline V gene encodes CDR1 MNHEY and CDR2 SVGAGI. The V end was cut by 6 bases, the J end by 4 bases, with 15 bases between. The CDR3 sequence is 14 residues long. CDR3 nucleotides: TGTGCCAGCAGGCGCACAGGTACCCTCTATGGCTACACCTTC. It yields the protein CASRRTGTLYGYTF.

The chain employs TRBV10-2 and TRBJ1-5; tentatively, D is TRBD1 (5 bases). Germline V gene sequence: CDR1 WSHSY, CDR2 SAAADI. Trimming removed 3 bases at V and 4 bases at J, with 10 bases between. The CDR3 is 14 amino acids. CDR3: CASSDGRANQPQHF. The DNA of the CDR3 is TGCGCCAGCAGTGATGGCAGGGCGAATCAGCCCCAGCATTTT.

The chain couples TRBV7-6 to TRBJ2-2; D gene ambiguous. V lost 2 bases and J 5 bases, leaving 15 bases between the germline ends. The CDR3 has 16 amino acids. Germline lookup yields CDR1 SGHVS and CDR2 FNYEAQ. Here the CDR3 DNA reads TGTGCCAGCAGCTTAAAAGTGGCAGTGGCAACCGGGGAGCTGTTTTTT. It yields the protein CASSLKVAVATGELFF. The full variable domain, completed using reference TRBV7-6 and TRBJ2-2, is GAGVSQSPRYKVTKRGQDVALRCDPISGHVSLYWYRQALGQGPEFLTYFNYEAQQDKSGLPNDRFSAERPEGSISTLTIQRTEQRDSAMYRCASSLKVAVATGELFFGEGSRLTVL.

The chain joins TRBV20-1 to TRBJ1-1; D is unclear. Between the trimmed V and J ends, which lost 4 bases and 7 bases, there was a span of 4 bases. The CDR3 contains 9 residues. Germline lookup yields CDR1 DFQATT and CDR2 SNEGSKA (reference sequence). The CDR3 spells CSAIDEAFF. In DNA, the CDR3 is TGCAGTGCTATCGATGAAGCTTTCTTT.

This sequence joins TRBV6-5 and TRBJ2-2; D could derive from TRBD1 or TRBD2 (5 bases each). Germline loops: CDR1 MNHEY, CDR2 SVGAGI. The CDR3 is 15 amino acids. V lost 2 bases to trimming and J lost 4 bases, with 11 bases between them. The CDR3 DNA sequence: TGTGCCAGCAGTTACGCCGGGACGGGCACCGGGGAGCTGTTTTTT. This translates into CASSYAGTGTGELFF.

The J gene is TRBJ2-1, the V gene TRBV2; 11 positions agree with TRBD2. Germline V gene sequence: CDR1 SNHLY, CDR2 FYNNEI. CDR3 length: 15 residues. Germline trimming cut 7 bases from V and 6 bases from J; bases unmatched to any gene: 8. The CDR3 bases are TGTGCCAGCAATTTTCTAGCGGGAGGAACCAATGAGCAGTTCTTC. Amino acids: CASNFLAGGTNEQFF.

The chain recombines TRBV3-1 (or the pseudogene TRBV3-2) with TRBJ1-1, with no clear D. Germline assignment: CDR1 LGHDT and CDR2 YNNKEL (reference sequence). Trimming left V 0 bases short and J 5 bases short, with 7 bases between. The CDR3 is made up of 13 amino acids. The CDR3 protein is CASSQELWTEAFF. The CDR3 region has the DNA TGTGCCAGCAGCCAAGAGCTGTGGACTGAAGCTTTCTTT.